Listed below are T cell receptor beta chains from one sample, sequenced in a study of human T cells and chemical hapten exposure. TCRdb redid the calling of the RACE reads with MiXCR, one entry per CDR3 protein. The sample yields some 200,000 distinct CDR3 sequences, 20% to 25% seen once. The sequencing here drew on whole blood, taken in connection with sensitization to the hapten diphenylcyclopropenone (DPC). The receptors come from a woman aged 45-59 years with alopecia areata. Some clones in this sample may be carry-over from other donors' samples. Each CDR3 is given with its conserved first and last residue. The D gene is left open where the match is weak. Clone size is given for some rows only: seen once, a few or many times, or a class if the clone is expanded.

>TRBV27|TRBJ2-1|few|16|-
CASSFATPSSYNEQFF
TGTGCCAGCAGTTTTGCAACACCGAGCTCCTACAATGAGCAGTTCTTC
>TRBV29-1|TRBJ1-1|many|14|-
CSVGGRQVNTEAFF
TGCAGCGTTGGAGGGAGACAGGTAAACACTGAAGCTTTCTTT
>TRBV20-1|TRBJ2-3|few|13|TRBD1
CSARRQGPDTQYF
TGCAGTGCTAGACGACAGGGTCCAGATACGCAGTATTTT
>TRBV6-1|TRBJ2-7|-|12|-
CASPRDSYEQYF
TGTGCCAGCCCGAGGGATTCCTACGAGCAGTACTTC
>TRBV29-1|TRBJ2-5|-|12|-
CSASGNQETQYF
TGCAGCGCGTCAGGGAACCAAGAGACCCAGTACTTC
>TRBV7-6|TRBJ2-3|few|16|TRBD2
CASSPLGSGSTDTQYF
TGTGCCAGCAGCCCGCTGGGTAGCGGGAGCACAGATACGCAGTATTTT
>TRBV20-1|TRBJ1-5|-|15|-
CSARGSTGSNQPQHF
TGCAGTGCTAGAGGTTCCACGGGAAGCAATCAGCCCCAGCATTTT
>TRBV7-2|TRBJ1-5|-|13|-
CASSGRGGQPQHF
TGTGCCAGCAGCGGCCGGGGGGGGCAGCCCCAGCATTTT
>TRBV5-4|TRBJ1-1|once|17|-
CASSRGPASRLNTEAFF
TGTGCCAGCAGCCGGGGGCCGGCCTCAAGGCTGAACACTGAAGCTTTCTTT
>TRBV21-1|TRBJ2-5|few|14|-
CASFKGDSKETQYF
TGTGCCAGCTTTAAGGGGGACAGTAAAGAGACCCAGTACTTC
>TRBV7-6|TRBJ2-2|-|15|TRBD1
CASRTGQGRTGELFF
TGTGCCAGCAGGACCGGACAGGGTCGGACCGGGGAGCTGTTTTTT
>TRBV20-1|TRBJ2-2|few|15|TRBD2
CSAPGTSGMIGELFF
TGCAGTGCTCCTGGGACTAGCGGGATGATCGGGGAGCTGTTTTTT
>TRBV20-1|TRBJ2-1|-|14|-
CSAPGPRRDNEQFF
TGCAGTGCTCCCGGGCCTCGTAGGGACAATGAGCAGTTCTTC
>TRBV9|TRBJ2-1|many|13|-
CASSVGLINEQFF
TGTGCCAGCAGCGTAGGACTAATCAATGAGCAGTTCTTC
>TRBV27|TRBJ1-2|few|16|-
CASSFGREGSNYGYTF
TGTGCCAGCAGTTTCGGGCGGGAAGGATCTAACTATGGCTACACCTTC
>TRBV2|TRBJ2-7|-|15|-
CASSEGERVNYEQYF
TGTGCCAGCAGTGAGGGGGAGCGGGTTAACTACGAGCAGTACTTC
>TRBV12-3/TRBV12-4|TRBJ1-4|few|15|-
CASSFGHPGNEKLFF
TGTGCCAGCAGTTTTGGACACCCGGGGAATGAAAAACTGTTTTTT
>TRBV10-3|TRBJ2-2|-|14|-
CASRQDGHTGELFF
TGTGCCAGCCGACAGGACGGACACACCGGGGAGCTGTTTTTT
>TRBV20-1|TRBJ1-4|few|14|TRBD1
CSAGPGGQNEKLFF
TGCAGTGCTGGTCCAGGGGGACAAAATGAAAAACTGTTTTTT
>TRBV7-9|TRBJ1-1|-|14|-
CASSLGRENTEAFF
TGTGCCAGCAGTTTAGGACGGGAGAACACTGAAGCTTTCTTT
>TRBV6-5|TRBJ2-1|few|15|TRBD2
CASSYLGTSGNEQFF
TGTGCCAGCAGTTACCTAGGGACTAGCGGCAATGAGCAGTTCTTC
>TRBV18|TRBJ2-7|-|14|TRBD2
CASSPETSGYEQYF
TGTGCCAGCTCACCAGAGACTAGCGGCTACGAGCAGTACTTC
>TRBV10-3|TRBJ2-7|many|12|-
CAISELIYEQYF
TGTGCCATCAGTGAACTCATCTACGAGCAGTACTTC
>TRBV20-1|TRBJ2-1|few|16|TRBD2
CSALRVGLAVHNEQFF
TGCAGTGCCTTACGGGTGGGACTAGCGGTACACAATGAGCAGTTCTTC
>TRBV10-3|TRBJ1-2|-|14|-
CAISEYGVDYGYTF
TGTGCCATCAGTGAATATGGGGTCGACTATGGCTACACCTTC
>TRBV7-2|TRBJ2-2|few|14|TRBD1
CASSRTGNTGELFF
TGTGCCAGCAGCCGGACAGGGAATACCGGGGAGCTGTTTTTT
>TRBV20-1|TRBJ2-1|few|14|TRBD2
CSARALAGRNEQFF
TGCAGTGCTAGAGCCCTAGCGGGCCGCAATGAGCAGTTCTTC
>TRBV7-9|TRBJ2-5|few|14|-
CASSFGPVYETQYF
TGTGCCAGCAGCTTCGGACCCGTTTACGAGACCCAGTACTTC
>TRBV29-1|TRBJ2-2|few|16|-
CSVEEPRHEVTGELFF
TGCAGCGTTGAAGAACCCCGACATGAAGTCACCGGGGAGCTGTTTTTT
>TRBV4-2|TRBJ2-5|-|15|-
CASSQVLRSQETQYF
TGTGCCAGCAGCCAAGTGCTGCGGAGCCAAGAGACCCAGTACTTC
>TRBV7-6|TRBJ1-6|-|14|-
CASTTGSGNSPLHF
TGTGCCAGCACCACCGGGAGTGGTAATTCACCCCTCCACTTT
>TRBV25-1|TRBJ1-1|-|14|-
CASSDSLRFTGAFF
TGTGCCAGCAGTGATAGTTTAAGGTTCACTGGAGCTTTCTTT
>TRBV20-1|TRBJ2-3|-|12|-
CSAIHTGDTQYF
TGCAGTGCTATCCATACGGGAGATACGCAGTATTTT
>TRBV20-1|TRBJ2-7|few|13|-
CSAGSGQTYEQYF
TGCAGTGCTGGTTCCGGACAAACCTACGAGCAGTACTTC
>TRBV2|TRBJ1-4|few|17|-
CASSASFERRVNEKLFF
TGTGCCAGCAGTGCCAGCTTCGAGCGGCGCGTTAATGAAAAACTGTTTTTT
>TRBV18|TRBJ2-5|many|13|-
CASSPELQETQYF
TGTGCCAGCTCACCAGAGCTTCAAGAGACCCAGTACTTC
>TRBV2|TRBJ2-1|few|15|-
CASRNPGWTRMEQFF
TGTGCCAGCCGAAACCCCGGTTGGACCCGGATGGAGCAGTTCTTC
>TRBV10-3|TRBJ1-2|once|14|-
CAISESLQDYGYTF
TGTGCCATCAGTGAGTCGTTGCAGGACTATGGCTACACCTTC
>TRBV4-2|TRBJ2-6|few|15|-
CASSQEGSGANVLTF
TGTGCCAGCAGCCAAGAGGGCTCTGGGGCCAACGTCCTGACTTTC
>TRBV19|TRBJ2-2|many|14|-
CASIFQGVSGELFF
TGTGCCAGTATCTTTCAGGGTGTGAGCGGGGAGCTGTTTTTT
>TRBV28|TRBJ1-1|-|14|-
CASSEGRGTTEAFF
TGTGCCAGTTCAGAGGGGAGAGGAACCACTGAAGCTTTCTTT
>TRBV20-1|TRBJ1-1|few|13|TRBD1
CSAEDRVRAEAFF
TGCAGTGCGGAGGACAGGGTGCGCGCTGAAGCTTTCTTT
>TRBV6-5|TRBJ2-7|-|17|TRBD2
CASSTRAGLGGFHEQYF
TGTGCCAGCAGTACTCGAGCGGGACTCGGGGGTTTCCACGAGCAGTACTTC